What follows describes a single TCR beta chain. This clone's antigen is unknown. No clone much larger than this one lies a single base away; base qualities are absent. The sample originates from a study of blood T cell repertoires in COVID-19 (dated by TCRdb to 2019 to 2021). Turning to the overall study: Samples covering the acute and convalescent phases of COVID-19 were provided by collaborators in the United States, Italy and Spain. The material from the prospective study consisted of cDNA or gDNA derived from T cells, B-cell-depleted T cells, or PBMCs. The dataset comprised deeply sampled blood TCRbeta repertoires from subjects exposed to, actively infected with, or recovered from COVID-19. The repertoires were made available in a free public database intended to serve as a resource for research on the immune response to SARS-CoV-2. The samples were drawn from the first 160 participants of the ongoing ImmuneRACE study and from 950 to 1,500 subjects provided by 6 global collaborators. Sample metadata almost always included a de-identified subject ID, COVID-19 status, age in years and sex. Where HLA class I and class II types were available, the types were taken from metadata supplied by the sample provider, not from assay-based typing. General findings and caveats noted by the study authors: The quantity of clinical and demographic metadata differed by source and by participant and was supplied without curation.

One collaborating source in Seattle enrolled patients during active infection and followed them longitudinally through the course of disease. Each collaborating institution followed its own protocols to collect whole blood in K2EDTA tubes. For TCRbeta analysis, collaborators shipped samples as frozen whole blood, isolated PBMCs, or DNA extracted from either of those sample types. The CDR3 has 16 amino acids, counting the end cysteine and phenylalanine. The read is trimmed to its CDR3 DNA, 48 bases read in frame from base 1. The CDR1 and CDR2 encoded by the germline V gene are SGHAT and FQNNGV. Between the V and J ends, shortened by 2 bases and 5 bases respectively, the junction contains 15 bases. TCRbeta CDR3 regions were amplified from genomic DNA using the immunoSEQ Assay, a bias-controlled multiplex PCR. As for the original processing: The number of nucleated cells in each sample was estimated from the amplification of reference gene primers within the assay. To quantify the absolute abundance of each unique TCRbeta CDR3 rearrangement, sequence reads were collapsed and filtered. For each sample, productive Simpson clonality was calculated by taking the square root of Simpson's diversity index across productive rearrangements. The immuneACCESS repertoire file appears here via TCRdb, limited to in-frame rearrangements. These files lack a portion of the clones; in checked studies, under half of the deficit traces to unresolved V genes, and the cause of the others is not known. The V and J calls and clone size were taken over from that table, and D and trimming were inferred from the DNA. In this sample the table shows 200,000 to 250,000 clones, approximately 84% of which occur a single time. Clones ranked in the top ten supply approximately 8% of the sample.

The rearrangement joined TRBV11-2 to TRBJ1-4; perhaps TRBD1 is the D gene, with 5 bases matching. The receptor was derived from a woman of 80 years or more with COVID-19, enrolled during active disease. The sample consisted of peripheral blood. The CDR3 has the sequence CASSLNWAGGNEKLFF. The DNA sequence is given as TGTGCCAGCAGCTTAAACTGGGCGGGGGGAAATGAAAAACTGTTTTTT.